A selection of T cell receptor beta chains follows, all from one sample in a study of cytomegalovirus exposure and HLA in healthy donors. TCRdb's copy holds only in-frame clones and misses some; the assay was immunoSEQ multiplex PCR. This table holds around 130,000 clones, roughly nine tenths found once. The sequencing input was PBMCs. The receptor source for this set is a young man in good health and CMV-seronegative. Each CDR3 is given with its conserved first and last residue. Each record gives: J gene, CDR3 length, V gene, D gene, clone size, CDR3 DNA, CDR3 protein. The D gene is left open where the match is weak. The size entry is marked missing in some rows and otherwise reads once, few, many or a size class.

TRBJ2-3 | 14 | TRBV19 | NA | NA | TGTGCCAGTAGTATTTCCACAGCCACAGATACGCAGTATTTT | CASSISTATDTQYF
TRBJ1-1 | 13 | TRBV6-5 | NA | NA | TGTGCCAGCAGTTGGGACACAAACACTGAAGCTTTCTTT | CASSWDTNTEAFF
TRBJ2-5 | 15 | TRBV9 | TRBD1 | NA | TGTGCCAGCAGCTCAGAAGGGGGCCTCCAAGAGACCCAGTACTTC | CASSSEGGLQETQYF
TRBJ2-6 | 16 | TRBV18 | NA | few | TGTGCCAGCTCACCCTTTGAGGGTAGTGGGGCCAACGTCCTGACTTTC | CASSPFEGSGANVLTF
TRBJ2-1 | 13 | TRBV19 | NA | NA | TGTGCCAGTAGTAAGAGGGAATGGAATGAGCAGTTCTTC | CASSKREWNEQFF
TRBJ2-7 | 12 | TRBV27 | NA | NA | TGTGCCAGCAGTTTCCCCGGTAGAGAGCAGTACTTC | CASSFPGREQYF
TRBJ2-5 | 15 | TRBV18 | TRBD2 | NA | TGTGCCAGCTCAACTAGCGGGGGACCCCAAGAGACCCAGTACTTC | CASSTSGGPQETQYF
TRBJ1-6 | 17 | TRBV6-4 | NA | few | TGTGCCAGCAGTGAGGGGTGGCCGGGAGGAGGAAATTCACCCCTCCACTTT | CASSEGWPGGGNSPLHF
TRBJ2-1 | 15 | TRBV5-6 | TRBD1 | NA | TGTGCCAGCAGCTCCCCCCGGGACAGCTACAATGAGCAGTTCTTC | CASSSPRDSYNEQFF
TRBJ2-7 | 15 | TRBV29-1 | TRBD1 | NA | TGCAGCGTTGAAGATGCGGGACAGGGGGCGCGTCAGCAGTACTTC | CSVEDAGQGARQQYF
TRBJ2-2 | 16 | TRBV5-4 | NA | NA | TGTGCCAGCAGCTTGGGTAGGACAGAAAGTTTGGGGGAGCTGTTTTTT | CASSLGRTESLGELFF
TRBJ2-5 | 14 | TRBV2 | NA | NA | TGTGCCAGCAGTGAAGTTGGGGCGAGGGAGACCCAGTACTTC | CASSEVGARETQYF
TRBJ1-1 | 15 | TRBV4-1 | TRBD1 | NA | TGCGCCAGCAGGCTAACGACAGGGGTCATTACTGAAGCTTTCTTT | CASRLTTGVITEAFF
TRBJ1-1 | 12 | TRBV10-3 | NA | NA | TGTGCCATCAGTGTCCAGGGCGCTGAAGCTTTCTTT | CAISVQGAEAFF
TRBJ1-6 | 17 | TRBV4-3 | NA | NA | TGCGCCAGCAGCCAAGATCGCGGAACCTCCTATAATTCACCCCTCCACTTT | CASSQDRGTSYNSPLHF
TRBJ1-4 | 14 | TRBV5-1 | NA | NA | TGCGCCAGCAGCTTACAGCCAACTAATGAAAAACTGTTTTTT | CASSLQPTNEKLFF
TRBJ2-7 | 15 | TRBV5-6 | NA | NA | TGTGCCAGCAGCTTGGTTTTGGGGCCCAGCTCCGAGCAGTACTTC | CASSLVLGPSSEQYF
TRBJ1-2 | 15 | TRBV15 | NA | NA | TGTGCCACCAGCAGAGATGTGGGCACCAGCTATGGCTACACCTTC | CATSRDVGTSYGYTF
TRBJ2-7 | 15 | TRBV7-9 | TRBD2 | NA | TGTGCCAGCAGCGGCGGGGGGCGGAGCTCCTACGAGCAGTACTTC | CASSGGGRSSYEQYF
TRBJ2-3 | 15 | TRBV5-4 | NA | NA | TGTGCCAGCAGCTTGGGGCTCCTTAGCACAGATACGCAGTATTTT | CASSLGLLSTDTQYF
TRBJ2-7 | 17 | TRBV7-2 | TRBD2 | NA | TGTGCCAGCAGATTGGGGATGTCCGGGACTAGCGGGGGAGAGCAGTACTTC | CASRLGMSGTSGGEQYF
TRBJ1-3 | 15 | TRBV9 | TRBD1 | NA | TGTGCCAGCAGCGCTCATGGGACAGCTGGAAACACCATATATTTT | CASSAHGTAGNTIYF
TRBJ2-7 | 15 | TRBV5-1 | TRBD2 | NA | TGCGCCAGCAGCTTGGGCGGGGGAACGTCCTACGAGCAGTACTTC | CASSLGGGTSYEQYF
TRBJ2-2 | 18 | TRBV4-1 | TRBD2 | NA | TGCGCCAGCAGCCAAGTTTACGGCGGGGGTACGGGCACCGGGGAGCTGTTTTTT | CASSQVYGGGTGTGELFF
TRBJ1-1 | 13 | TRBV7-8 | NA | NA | TGTGCCAGCAGCCCCACCCTGGGCCTTGATGCTTTCTTT | CASSPTLGLDAFF
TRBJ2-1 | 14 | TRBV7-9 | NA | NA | TGTGCCAGCACCATCTGGACAAGTCAGAATGAGCAGTTCTTC | CASTIWTSQNEQFF
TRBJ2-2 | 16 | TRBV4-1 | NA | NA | TGCGCCAGCAGTTGGGGACAAAGCGCGAACACCGGGGAGCTGTTTTTT | CASSWGQSANTGELFF
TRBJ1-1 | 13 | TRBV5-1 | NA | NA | TGCGCCAGCAGGTCAGGGATGAACACTGAAGCTTTCTTT | CASRSGMNTEAFF
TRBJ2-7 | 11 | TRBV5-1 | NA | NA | TGCGCCAGCAGCTTTCGGGGCGAGCAGTACTTC | CASSFRGEQYF
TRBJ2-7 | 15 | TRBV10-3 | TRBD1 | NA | TGTGCCATCACCAACACAGGGGGAAGCTCCTACGAGCAGTACTTC | CAITNTGGSSYEQYF
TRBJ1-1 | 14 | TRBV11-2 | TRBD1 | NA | TGTGCCAGCAGGCAGGGGGCGGTGAACACTGAAGCTTTCTTT | CASRQGAVNTEAFF
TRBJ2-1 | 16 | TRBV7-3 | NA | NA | TGTGCCAGCAGCTTAACGGTGGAGGGTTCGTTTAATGAGCAGTTCTTC | CASSLTVEGSFNEQFF